This entry is about one TCR beta chain. This specimen belongs to a study of cytotoxic CD8 clonotypes in ibrutinib-treated CLL. Libraries were prepared by immunoSEQ multiplex PCR; TCRdb keeps only in-frame clonotypes and omits some of them. The table includes about 130,000 clones, roughly 84% detected once. Germline CDR1 reads MNHNS; CDR2 reads SASEGT. The CDR3 totals 13 residues. V shed 6 bases and J shed 5 bases, with 11 bases lying between them. The V call is TRBV6-1, the J call TRBJ1-5; weak D call: TRBD1 (5 bases). The receptor comes from a human donor with chronic lymphocytic leukemia. The sample consisted of PBMCs, taken after 24 months of ibrutinib treatment. The CDR3 region has the DNA TGTGCCAGCAGCCGTCGGGGGGATCAGCCCCAGCATTTT. Encoded protein: CASSRRGDQPQHF.